A single sample is the source of the 30 T cell receptor beta chains below, sequenced in a study of T-cell reconstitution after alpha-beta-depleted transplantation in children. Preparation of the TCRbeta library was carried out with unique molecular identifiers. TCRdb redid the calling of the PCR reads with MiXCR, one entry per CDR3 protein. The repertoire has hundreds of thousands of distinct CDR3 sequences, around 13% of them found once; the top ten carry approximately 0.8%. The source was PBMCs, collected before TCRalphabeta/CD19-depleted stem cell transplant. All receptors derive from a girl aged 2 to 9 with congenital amegakaryocytic thrombocytopenia, due to receive a stem cell transplant.

This clonotype was observed at least ten times. This chain joins TRBV29-1 and TRBJ1-1; tentative D call: TRBD1 (5 bases). The germline V and J ends were trimmed by 7 bases and 0 bases, with 21 bases remaining between them. The CDR3 runs to 16 residues. Looked up from germline, CDR1 is SQVTM and CDR2 is ANQGSEA. CDR3 bases: TGCAGCGCCCTCTCCCCTGGACAACGCATGAACACTGAAGCTTTCTTT. Translation gives CSALSPGQRMNTEAFF. The full variable domain, completed using reference TRBV29-1 and TRBJ1-1, is SAVISQKPSRDICQRGTSLTIQCQVDSQVTMMFWYRQQPGQSLTLIATANQGSEATYESGFVIDKFPISRPNLTFSTLTVSNMSPEDSSIYLCSALSPGQRMNTEAFFGQGTRLTVV.

In its sample, this clonotype was seen many times. This chain connects TRBV7-9 to TRBJ1-4; the match to TRBD1 covers 7 bases. V dropped 5 bases and J dropped 8; count of bases not matched to a gene: 11. CDR1 is SEHNR and CDR2 is FQNEAQ in the germline V gene (reference sequence). The CDR3 runs 15 residues. The chain's CDR3 is CASSPSGTAVEKLFF. The CDR3 region has the DNA TGTGCCAGCAGCCCGTCGGGGACAGCGGTGGAAAAACTGTTTTTT. Full variable domain (missing parts from reference TRBV7-9 and TRBJ1-4): DTGVSQNPRHKITKRGQNVTFRCDPISEHNRLYWYRQTLGQGPEFLTYFQNEAQLEKSRLLSDRFSAERPKGSFSTLEIQRTEQGDSAMYLCASSPSGTAVEKLFFGSGTQLSVL.

This clonotype turned up a few times. This sequence joins TRBV7-9 and TRBJ2-1; 11 bases line up with TRBD2. The CDR3 is made up of 14 amino acids. Looked up from germline, CDR1 is SEHNR and CDR2 is FQNEAQ (reference sequence). The junction had 3 bases not matched to a gene; V was cut back by 5 bases and J by 6 bases. CDR3 sequence: CASSTTSGANEQFF. For the CDR3, the DNA is TGTGCCAGCAGCACGACTAGCGGGGCCAATGAGCAGTTCTTC.

In this sample, this clonotype turned up many times. This chain uses TRBV20-1 with TRBJ1-4; 9 bases match TRBD1. The CDR3 runs 13 residues. The ends lost 3 bases at V and 8 bases at J; junction bases unmatched: 4. The germline CDR1 and CDR2 sequences are DFQATT and SNEGSKA (reference sequence). The CDR3 loop reads CSASSDRGEKLFF. The DNA of the CDR3 is TGCAGTGCTAGTAGCGACAGGGGGGAAAAACTGTTTTTT.

By sample share, this clonotype is medium-sized. V gene TRBV5-1 combines with J gene TRBJ2-1; D is unresolved. CDR1 is SGHRS, CDR2 YFSETQ, per germline. V was trimmed by 0 bases and J by 0 bases, leaving 19 bases between them. There are 19 residues in the CDR3. CDR3 bases: TGCGCCAGCAGCTTGGTGTCGCGCCAATACATAAGCTCCTACAATGAGCAGTTCTTC. Its translation is CASSLVSRQYISSYNEQFF. Looking up the rest from reference TRBV5-1 and TRBJ2-1 gives the full variable domain: KAGVTQTPRYLIKTRGQQVTLSCSPISGHRSVSWYQQTPGQGLQFLFEYFSETQRNKGNFPGRFSGRQFSNSRSEMNVSTLELGDSALYLCASSLVSRQYISSYNEQFFGPGTRLTVL.

The chain links TRBV20-1 to TRBJ2-1, with TRBD1 identical over 7 bases. V lost 7 bases, J lost 2 bases, and 8 bases stayed unmatched. Germline V gives CDR1 DFQATT, CDR2 SNEGSKA (reference sequence). The CDR3 length is 14 residues. CDR3 sequence: CSVKGQPTYNEQFF. Here the CDR3 DNA reads TGCAGTGTTAAGGGACAGCCGACCTACAATGAGCAGTTCTTC.

The chain uses TRBV4-1 and TRBJ2-6; D ambiguous. Trimming removed 0 bases at V and 0 bases at J, with 9 bases between. The CDR3 totals 17 residues. Per the germline V gene, CDR1 is MGHRA and CDR2 is YSYEKL. Here the CDR3 reads CASSQDLASSGANVLTF. The CDR3 nucleotides read TGCGCCAGCAGCCAAGACCTCGCGAGCTCTGGGGCCAACGTCCTGACTTTC.

This clonotype was seen more than once but under ten times. This sequence joins TRBV11-2 and TRBJ2-2, with TRBD2 matching 9 bases. The CDR3 runs 17 residues. The V gene end was trimmed by 5 bases and the J gene end by 2 bases; junction bases not matched to a gene: 9. Germline values: CDR1 SGHAT, CDR2 FQNNGV. CDR3 residues: CASSLSRREGNTGELFF. CDR3 DNA sequence: TGTGCCAGCAGCCTCTCCCGGCGGGAGGGTAACACCGGGGAGCTGTTTTTT.

There are a few counts of this clonotype. The CDR3, as DNA: TGTGCCAGCAGTTCCCCCAAAAAAAGCGACAGAGGGAGGACAGATACGCAGTATTTT. Its protein is CASSSPKKSDRGRTDTQYF. This chain connects TRBV12-3 or TRBV12-4 to TRBJ2-3, with D possibly being TRBD2 (6 bases). Between the trimmed V and J ends, which lost 4 bases and 3 bases, there was a span of 26 bases. The CDR3 extends over 19 amino acids.

The sample holds many counts of this clonotype. The gene calls are TRBV20-1 and TRBJ2-1; TRBD2 aligns across 9 bases. The CDR3 has 18 residues. The J segment lost 6 bases and the V segment lost 0 bases, leaving 15 bases of the junction unmatched. Germline CDR1 reads DFQATT; CDR2 reads SNEGSKA (reference sequence). For the CDR3, the DNA is TGCAGTGCTAGAGACCGAAATAGCGGGAGAGTTGAGTTCAATGAGCAGTTCTTC. Protein sequence: CSARDRNSGRVEFNEQFF.

In its sample, this clonotype was seen a few times. The chain joins TRBV20-1 to TRBJ2-1, with a weak D call TRBD1 (5 bases). Germline lookup yields CDR1 DFQATT and CDR2 SNEGSKA (reference sequence). The length of the CDR3 is 13 residues. V shed 3 bases and J shed 9 bases, with 15 bases lying between them. This CDR3 reads CSASGRMDTEQFF. CDR3 in DNA: TGCAGTGCTAGTGGACGGATGGACACTGAGCAGTTCTTC.

Here the CDR3 DNA reads TGTGCCAGCTCACGCGGACAGGGAAGAATATGGACTAATGAAAAACTGTTTTTT. Residues: CASSRGQGRIWTNEKLFF. The chain has TRBV18 and TRBJ1-4; TRBD1 agrees at 8 bases. V shed 4 bases, J shed 2 bases, and the junction held 12 bases outside the gene matches. Looked up from germline, CDR1 is KGHSH and CDR2 is LQKENI. The CDR3 runs to 18 residues.

At least ten counts were recorded for this clonotype. The chain recombines TRBV7-9 with TRBJ2-7; no reliable D call. The V and J ends lost 4 bases and 3 bases respectively, with 22 bases between them. There are 17 residues in the CDR3. The germline V gene encodes CDR1 SEHNR and CDR2 FQNEAQ (reference sequence). The CDR3 loop reads CASSSQNIGIGHYEQYF. CDR3 bases: TGTGCCAGCAGCTCACAGAATATCGGCATCGGCCACTACGAGCAGTACTTC. Looking up the rest from reference TRBV7-9 and TRBJ2-7 gives the full variable domain: DTGVSQNPRHKITKRGQNVTFRCDPISEHNRLYWYRQTLGQGPEFLTYFQNEAQLEKSRLLSDRFSAERPKGSFSTLEIQRTEQGDSAMYLCASSSQNIGIGHYEQYFGPGTRLTVT.

The chain couples TRBV20-1 to TRBJ2-1; 11 bases map to TRBD2. The CDR3 runs 15 residues. Germline loops: CDR1 DFQATT, CDR2 SNEGSKA (reference sequence). Written as DNA, the CDR3 is TGCAGGGCGATACTAGCGGGAGCTGGGTACAATGAGCAGTTCTTC. Amino acid sequence: CRAILAGAGYNEQFF.

There are a few counts of this clonotype. The chain joins TRBV5-1 to TRBJ2-7; D could derive from TRBD1 or TRBD2 (6 bases each). CDR1 and CDR2 from the germline V gene are SGHRS and YFSETQ. The ends were cut back, 0 bases at V and 4 bases at J, with 17 bases in the middle. The CDR3 is 16 amino acids. The CDR3 region is CASSLAPGAGAYEQYF. The CDR3 bases are TGCGCCAGCAGCTTGGCCCCGGGGGCAGGAGCATACGAGCAGTACTTC.

V and J are TRBV6-2 or TRBV6-3 and TRBJ2-7, with 8 bases matching TRBD2. CDR1 MNHEY and CDR2 SVGEGT come from the germline V gene. V was clipped by 6 bases and J by 5 bases; unmatched bases: 12. The CDR3 spans 15 residues. CDR3 protein: CASSVERERLDEQYF. The CDR3 DNA reads TGTGCCAGCAGCGTAGAGCGGGAGAGGCTGGACGAGCAGTACTTC.

This clonotype was counted many times. The chain uses TRBV5-1 and TRBJ2-2; unclear D gene. V lost 2 bases and J lost 8, with 16 bases in between. The CDR3 sequence is 15 residues long. Germline V CDR1 and CDR2: SGHRS, YFSETQ. CDR3 in amino acids: CASSFAWDGAGELFF. As DNA, the CDR3 is TGCGCCAGCAGCTTCGCCTGGGATGGCGCGGGGGAGCTGTTTTTT. Full variable domain (remainder filled in from reference TRBV5-1 and TRBJ2-2): KAGVTQTPRYLIKTRGQQVTLSCSPISGHRSVSWYQQTPGQGLQFLFEYFSETQRNKGNFPGRFSGRQFSNSRSEMNVSTLELGDSALYLCASSFAWDGAGELFFGEGSRLTVL.

Many counts were recorded for this clonotype. V and J are TRBV15 and TRBJ2-3, with 7 bases fitting TRBD2. Germline V CDR1 and CDR2: LNHNV, YYDKDF (reference sequence). CDR3 length equals 18 residues. V lost 0 bases to trimming and J lost 2 bases; unmatched junction nucleotides: 11. The DNA for the CDR3 is TGTGCCACCAGCAGAGACCCAAGGGACTACATGAACACAGATACGCAGTATTTT. This translates into CATSRDPRDYMNTDTQYF.

Many counts were recorded for this clonotype. This chain uses TRBV6-1 with TRBJ2-5; 8 bases fit TRBD2. Germline CDR1 reads MNHNS; CDR2 reads SASEGT. The CDR3 totals 15 residues. J gave up 8 bases and V 7 bases, and 15 bases lay outside the gene matches. The CDR3 nucleotides are TGTGCCAGCACCACGGGTAGCGGGATTGGGGAAACCCAGTACTTC. This sequence encodes CASTTGSGIGETQYF.

This clonotype was picked up many times. In nucleotides, the CDR3 is TGCAGTGCTAGCACGAGGACGCGGGGAAAGACCCAGTACTTC. Amino acids: CSASTRTRGKTQYF. The chain joins TRBV20-1 to TRBJ2-5, with D perhaps matching TRBD2 (6 bases). Germline V gene lookup returns CDR1 DFQATT and CDR2 SNEGSKA (reference sequence). Trimming stripped 3 bases from V and 6 bases from J, with 17 bases between. The CDR3 runs 14 residues.

At least ten counts were recorded for this clonotype. The chain recombines TRBV20-1 with TRBJ2-7; D gene ambiguous. Germline lookup yields CDR1 DFQATT and CDR2 SNEGSKA (reference sequence). V gave up 0 bases and J gave up 6 bases, with 6 bases separating them. The CDR3 has 11 amino acids. The CDR3 sequence: CSARDPSEQYF. As DNA, the CDR3 is TGCAGTGCTAGAGATCCTAGCGAGCAGTACTTC.

This clonotype turned up a few times. The chain has TRBV29-1 and TRBJ2-1, with D possibly TRBD2 on 6 matching bases. Germline V lookup: CDR1 SQVTM, CDR2 ANQGSEA. Trimming took off 5 bases at V and 4 bases at J, with 15 bases between the two ends. This CDR3 contains 14 residues. CDR3 loop: CSVPTSPVYNEQFF. The CDR3 DNA sequence: TGCAGCGTTCCCACTAGCCCGGTTTACAATGAGCAGTTCTTC.

This clonotype was recorded many times. V gene TRBV5-1 combines with J gene TRBJ1-1; D remains unclear. The CDR3 length is 16 residues. In germline, CDR1 is SGHRS, CDR2 YFSETQ. Trimming took off 2 bases at V and 0 bases at J, with 14 bases between the two ends. CDR3 loop: CASSFTTPVVNTEAFF. The CDR3 region has the DNA TGCGCCAGCAGCTTCACCACCCCGGTCGTGAACACTGAAGCTTTCTTT.

This rearrangement joins TRBV5-1 to TRBJ2-1; 9 nucleotides agree with TRBD2. Trimming removed 2 bases from V and 0 bases from J; junction bases left unmatched: 6. Germline V gene sequence: CDR1 SGHRS, CDR2 YFSETQ. CDR3 length: 17 residues. The CDR3 sequence: CASSFYRGRGSYNEQFF. CDR3 in DNA: TGCGCCAGCAGCTTTTATCGCGGGAGGGGCTCCTACAATGAGCAGTTCTTC.

This clonotype has at least ten counts. The chain recombines TRBV7-2 with TRBJ2-3; 7 bases align to TRBD2. This CDR3 region has 15 residues. V shed 9 bases and J 4 bases; nucleotides not matched to a gene: 13. Germline lookup yields CDR1 SGHTA and CDR2 FQGNSA. The CDR3 DNA follows: TGTGCCAGTCGAGTACGGGGAGGGTGGTCAGATACGCAGTATTTT. Translating it yields CASRVRGGWSDTQYF. The variable domain in full, with the rest retrieved from reference TRBV7-2 and TRBJ2-3, is GAGVSQSPSNKVTEKGKDVELRCDPISGHTALYWYRQSLGQGLEFLIYFQGNSAPDKSGLPSDRFSAERTGGSVSTLTIQRTQQEDSAVYLCASRVRGGWSDTQYFGPGTRLTVL.

The V and J genes are TRBV5-1 and TRBJ2-5; D gene uncertain. Germline CDR1 and CDR2: SGHRS and YFSETQ. The CDR3 totals 13 residues. V was cut by 1 base and J by 5 bases, with 9 bases left in between. CDR3 in DNA: TGCGCCAGCAGCTTGTCTGTGGCGGAGACCCAGTACTTC. This encodes CASSLSVAETQYF.

Ten or more counts support this clonotype. V usage is TRBV12-3 or TRBV12-4 and J usage is TRBJ1-2; tentatively, D is TRBD1 (5 bases). V lost 0 bases and J 6 bases, leaving 8 bases between the germline ends. The CDR3 runs to 13 residues. The CDR3 DNA reads TGTGCCAGCAGTTTAGCCCAGGGAGATGGCTACACCTTC. Protein: CASSLAQGDGYTF.

This clonotype has ten or more counts. The CDR3: CASSGQAYNEQFF. The CDR3 nucleotides are TGTGCCAGCAGTGGTCAAGCCTACAATGAGCAGTTCTTC. The V gene is TRBV7-2, the J gene TRBJ2-1; D is unresolved. The germline CDR1 and CDR2 sequences are SGHTA and FQGNSA. This CDR3 region has 13 residues. The germline V and J ends were trimmed by 6 bases and 2 bases, with 8 bases remaining between them.

This clonotype occurred a few times. The rearrangement joins TRBV11-2 to TRBJ2-3; TRBD2 aligns across 8 bases. V gave up 6 bases and J gave up 0 bases; unmatched junction bases: 11. Germline V gives CDR1 SGHAT, CDR2 FQNNGV. This CDR3 spans 17 amino acids. This chain's CDR3 is CASSHPEREMSTDTQYF. Here the CDR3 DNA reads TGTGCCAGCAGTCATCCCGAGCGGGAGATGAGCACAGATACGCAGTATTTT.

V usage is TRBV11-1 and J usage is TRBJ2-7; D is ambiguous. This CDR3 has 15 amino acids. Trimming stripped 0 bases from V and 4 bases from J, with 13 bases between. Germline CDR1 is SGHAT and CDR2 is FQDESV (reference sequence). The chain's CDR3 is CASSLAASHPYEQYF. The CDR3 coding sequence is TGTGCCAGCAGCTTAGCAGCATCTCACCCATACGAGCAGTACTTC.